The rows below give T cell receptor beta chains drawn from one sample of a study of Tregs in tolerant kidney transplant recipients. Sequencing was performed with immunoSEQ multiplex PCR; in TCRdb, only in-frame clones are kept and a portion is missing. The sample has 60,000 or so clones; over 75% are singletons. This material consisted of Tregs from blood, taken before the transplant. These receptors all stem from a human donor who received a combined kidney and bone marrow transplant. Each CDR3 is given with its conserved first and last residue. The D gene is left open where the match is weak. Clone size is shown for a subset of rows, as once, few, many or a class of expanded clone.

v_call	j_call	clone_size	d_call	cdr3_aa	cdr3_nt
TRBV5-1	TRBJ2-7	-	-	CASSLVSGPSYEQYF	TGCGCCAGCAGCTTGGTCTCTGGCCCTTCCTACGAGCAGTACTTC
TRBV12-2	TRBJ1-2	-	-	CASRLIRSGGYTF	TGTGCAAGTCGCTTAATTAGGAGCGGGGGCTACACCTTC
TRBV25-1	TRBJ2-3	-	-	CASRDWVGKLSF	TGTGCCAGCAGGGATTGGGTCGGGAAACTTTCCTTT
TRBV19	TRBJ2-3	-	-	CASSIRPPGSRSGDTQYF	TGTGCCAGTAGTATCCGGCCCCCAGGTTCGAGATCGGGAGATACGCAGTATTTT
TRBV7-2	TRBJ1-5	-	-	CASSPVGDYQPQHF	TGTGCCAGCAGCCCAGTAGGCGATTATCAGCCCCAGCATTTT
TRBV27	TRBJ2-6	-	TRBD1	CASSPTGGSGANVLTF	TGTGCCAGCAGCCCAACAGGGGGCAGTGGGGCCAACGTCCTGACTTTC
TRBV4-2	TRBJ2-3	-	-	CASSQDWAKVGTDTQYF	TGTGCCAGCAGCCAAGATTGGGCCAAGGTGGGCACAGATACGCAGTATTTT
TRBV6-5	TRBJ1-6	-	-	CASSELDGSPLHF	TGTGCCAGCAGTGAACTGGATGGTTCACCCCTCCACTTT
TRBV5-1	TRBJ1-1	-	-	CASNDGTLMNTEAFF	TGCGCCAGCAACGACGGGACTCTCATGAACACTGAAGCTTTCTTT
TRBV6-5	TRBJ2-7	-	-	CASIREGGGEQYF	TGTGCCAGCATCAGGGAAGGGGGAGGCGAGCAGTACTTC
TRBV28	TRBJ2-5	-	-	CASSFYRRGRYQETQYF	TGTGCCAGCAGTTTTTATCGTCGGGGAAGGTACCAAGAGACCCAGTACTTC
TRBV10-3	TRBJ2-1	-	-	CAISAGLQHYNEQFF	TGTGCCATCAGTGCGGGACTTCAACACTACAATGAGCAGTTCTTC
TRBV6-5	TRBJ1-2	-	-	CASSYLGEGSYGYTF	TGTGCCAGCAGTTACCTCGGGGAGGGGAGCTATGGCTACACCTTC
TRBV14	TRBJ2-7	-	-	CASSRGWSSYEQYF	TGTGCCAGCAGCAGGGGTTGGAGCTCCTACGAGCAGTACTTC
TRBV2	TRBJ1-2	few	-	CASSPFLGGGYTF	TGTGCCAGCAGCCCCTTTTTGGGGGGTGGCTACACCTTC
TRBV6-1	TRBJ2-2	-	-	CASRRGDTNTGELFF	TGTGCCAGCAGGCGAGGGGACACCAACACCGGGGAGCTGTTTTTT
TRBV9	TRBJ2-7	-	-	CASSRGEGADSYEQYF	TGTGCCAGCAGCAGAGGGGAAGGCGCGGATTCCTACGAGCAGTACTTC